The 7 T cell receptor beta chains in this list originate from one sample, sequenced in a study of T cells in Graves' hyperthyroidism and ophthalmopathy. There were TCR beta CDR3 regions amplified from RNA transcripts. First-round RT-PCR of the TCR CDR3 relied on the HTBI primer set. TCRdb used MiXCR to reprocess the multiplex PCR reads, holding one entry per CDR3 protein. The repertoire holds fewer than 700,000 distinct CDR3 sequences, under 20% seen once, with 17% in the top ten. Input material: blood. These receptors originate from a young woman with Graves' ophthalmopathy.

This clonotype was observed at least ten times. The chain is built from TRBV12-3 or TRBV12-4 and TRBJ2-1; possibly TRBD2 for D (6 bases). The CDR3 extends over 14 amino acids. V was pared by 5 bases and J by 5 bases, with 13 bases between. CDR3 loop: CASSPRRVDNEQFF. CDR3 nucleotides: TGTGCCAGCAGTCCTAGGAGGGTGGACAATGAGCAGTTCTTC.

This clonotype was detected a few times. J is TRBJ2-6 and V is TRBV29-1; D is ambiguous. Per germline, CDR1 SQVTM and CDR2 ANQGSEA. Trimming shortened V by 5 bases and J by 0 bases, and 5 bases separated the two germline ends. The length of the CDR3 is 13 residues. The CDR3 loop reads CSVFPSGANVLTF. The DNA of the CDR3 is TGCAGCGTTTTTCCCTCTGGGGCCAACGTCCTGACTTTC.

This clonotype was counted many times. The chain is built from TRBV29-1 and TRBJ1-1, with D possibly TRBD1 on 5 matching bases. CDR1 is SQVTM and CDR2 is ANQGSEA in the germline V gene. The length of the CDR3 is 12 residues. Trimming removed 7 bases from V and 6 bases from J, with 15 bases in between. The CDR3 DNA reads as TGCAGCGCACGCGGGGGTTACGCTGAAGCTTTCTTT. Translated: CSARGGYAEAFF.

The V and J genes are TRBV18 and TRBJ2-1; 9 bases agree with TRBD2. CDR1 is KGHSH and CDR2 is LQKENI in the germline V gene. The CDR3 extends over 16 amino acids. V gave up 1 base and J gave up 7 bases; unmatched junction bases: 8. The DNA of the CDR3 is TGTGCCAGCTCACCACTTGGCGGGGGGGCTCGGAATGAGCAGTTCTTC. Residues: CASSPLGGGARNEQFF. The variable domain in full, with the rest retrieved from reference TRBV18 and TRBJ2-1, is NAGVMQNPRHLVRRRGQEARLRCSPMKGHSHVYWYRQLPEEGLKFMVYLQKENIIDESGMPKERFSAEFPKEGPSILRIQQVVRGDSAAYFCASSPLGGGARNEQFFGPGTRLTVL.

This clonotype appeared many times. J is TRBJ2-5 and V is TRBV12-3 or TRBV12-4; TRBD1 agrees at 12 bases. The CDR3 runs to 16 residues. Trimming removed 5 bases from V and 5 bases from J; junction bases left unmatched: 9. CDR3 DNA: TGTGCCAGCAGTGAAACCGGGACAGGGGGCGGGGAGACCCAGTACTTC. It codes for CASSETGTGGGETQYF.

V is TRBV4-1 and J is TRBJ2-1; 7 nucleotides line up with TRBD2. The CDR3 is made up of 17 amino acids. Unmatched junction bases numbered 7, after V lost 2 bases and J lost 0 bases. Germline V gene data show CDR1 as MGHRA and CDR2 as YSYEKL. DNA for the CDR3: TGCGCCAGCAGCCAACTCCTAGCGGAGAGCTCCTACAATGAGCAGTTCTTC. This gives the protein CASSQLLAESSYNEQFF.

Ten or more counts support this clonotype. The rearrangement uses TRBV2 and TRBJ2-2; TRBD1 matches 11 bases. The ends lost 6 bases at V and 7 bases at J; junction bases unmatched: 4. The CDR3 is made up of 14 amino acids. Germline V gene sequence: CDR1 SNHLY, CDR2 FYNNEI. The CDR3 DNA follows: TGTGCCAGCAGGGGACAGGGGGTGATCGGGGAGCTGTTTTTT. Translating it yields CASRGQGVIGELFF. The full variable domain, with the rest looked up from reference TRBV2 and TRBJ2-2, is EPEVTQTPSHQVTQMGQEVILRCVPISNHLYFYWYRQILGQKVEFLVSFYNNEISEKSEIFDDQFSVERPDGSNFTLKIRSTKLEDSAMYFCASRGQGVIGELFFGEGSRLTVL.